The next 26 T cell receptor beta chains were all read from a single sample in a study of control samples from healthy donors and cancer patients. Clones were read by immunoSEQ multiplex PCR, and TCRdb kept only the in-frame ones, dropping some. The sample holds around 140,000 clones, about 90% seen once. The sample taken for sequencing was blood. These receptors all come from a woman in her 50s in good health.

This sequence joins TRBV25-1 and TRBJ1-6; possible D gene TRBD1, 6 bases. Germline CDR1 is MGHDK and CDR2 is SYGVNS. There are 16 residues in the CDR3. V shed 1 base and J shed 8 bases, with 15 bases lying between them. Here the CDR3 reads CASSEFKGGQYSPLHF. CDR3 in DNA: TGTGCCAGCAGTGAATTTAAGGGGGGCCAGTATTCACCCCTCCACTTT.

The V call is TRBV4-2, the J call TRBJ2-2; no reliable D call. CDR1 and CDR2 from the germline V gene are LGHNA and YNFKEQ. CDR3 length: 14 residues. Trimming stripped 4 bases from V and 5 bases from J, with 11 bases between. Here the CDR3 reads CASSPRLGTGELFF. The CDR3 DNA follows: TGTGCCAGCAGCCCGCGACTGGGGACCGGGGAGCTGTTTTTT.

The rearrangement links TRBV30 to TRBJ1-3; TRBD1 agrees at 12 bases. The CDR3 consists of 15 residues. Germline V gene data show CDR1 as GTSNPN and CDR2 as SVGIG (reference sequence). V dropped 0 bases and J dropped 4; count of bases not matched to a gene: 1. DNA of the CDR3: TGTGCCTGGAGTGTGGGACAGGGGGCCGGAAACACCATATATTTT. This gives the protein CAWSVGQGAGNTIYF.

The chain employs TRBV9 and TRBJ1-5; no clear D gene. Germline CDR1 SGDLS, CDR2 YYNGEE. Between the trimmed V and J ends, which lost 0 bases and 7 bases, there was a span of 8 bases. This CDR3 contains 13 residues. The CDR3 DNA follows: TGTGCCAGCAGCGTAGGTGAATGGCAGCCCCAGCATTTT. Translating it yields CASSVGEWQPQHF.

This rearrangement joins TRBV27 to TRBJ2-1; 9 bases align to TRBD2. V lost 7 bases to trimming and J lost 3 bases; unmatched junction nucleotides: 7. The length of the CDR3 is 15 residues. Germline CDR1 is MNHEY and CDR2 is SMNVEV (reference sequence). The CDR3 DNA reads TGTGCCAGCAAACCACTAGCGGGCCTCTACAATGAGCAGTTCTTC. Translation gives CASKPLAGLYNEQFF.

This CDR3 is CASSYSGRGFVKEQFF. Here the CDR3 DNA reads TGTGCCAGCAGTTACTCAGGAAGGGGCTTTGTTAAGGAGCAGTTCTTC. The chain carries TRBV6-2 or TRBV6-3 and TRBJ2-1, with D possibly matching TRBD1 (5 bases). The germline V gene encodes CDR1 MNHEY and CDR2 SVGEGT. This CDR3 region has 16 residues. V was pared by 0 bases and J by 10 bases, with 19 bases between.

The V and J genes are TRBV28 and TRBJ2-3; 15 bases match TRBD2. The CDR3 is 18 amino acids. Germline V gene lookup returns CDR1 MDHEN and CDR2 SYDVKM. V shed 10 bases, J shed 6 bases, and the junction held 17 bases outside the gene matches. The CDR3 region is CAIPSGTSGRRISDTQYF. The DNA for the CDR3 is TGTGCCATTCCTTCCGGGACTAGCGGGAGGAGAATATCCGATACGCAGTATTTT.

The chain joins TRBV30 to TRBJ1-1; possible D gene TRBD1, 5 bases. Trimming left V 2 bases short and J 8 bases short, with 15 bases between. The germline V gene has CDR1 GTSNPN and CDR2 SVGIG (reference sequence). This CDR3 comprises 13 residues. In DNA, the CDR3 is TGTGCCTGGAGTCGAAATCGGGGGGAAGAAGCTTTCTTT. Protein sequence: CAWSRNRGEEAFF.

The chain couples TRBV19 to TRBJ1-5, with a possible D match to TRBD1 (6 bases). Per the germline V gene, CDR1 is LNHDA and CDR2 is SQIVND (reference sequence). The ends were cut back, 4 bases at V and 7 bases at J, with 20 bases in the middle. CDR3 length: 16 amino acids. As DNA, the CDR3 is TGTGCCAGTAGTACCGGCCCGAGACAGGTAGGCCAGCCCCAGCATTTT. This gives the protein CASSTGPRQVGQPQHF.

This chain joins TRBV12-5 and TRBJ2-1, with 10 bases matching TRBD1. Germline CDR1 LGHNT, CDR2 FRNRAP. The V segment lost 2 bases and the J segment 9 bases; nucleotides outside the gene matches: 10. The CDR3 consists of 16 residues. CDR3 bases: TGTGCTAGTGGTTTGCGGGCGGACAGGGGGAGGAGTGAGCAGTTCTTC. It yields the protein CASGLRADRGRSEQFF.

The chain is built from TRBV2 and TRBJ2-3; tentatively, D is TRBD1 (5 bases). This CDR3 spans 15 amino acids. The germline V gene encodes CDR1 SNHLY and CDR2 FYNNEI. V lost 4 bases to trimming and J lost 3 bases, with 14 bases between them. CDR3 nucleotides: TGTGCCAGCAGTGGCCTTGGGGCGAGGACAGATACGCAGTATTTT. This gives the protein CASSGLGARTDTQYF.

The chain employs TRBV4-2 and TRBJ2-3; D is unclear. The CDR3 spans 12 residues. Germline V CDR1 and CDR2: LGHNA, YNFKEQ. The V and J ends lost 1 base and 4 bases respectively, with 3 bases between them. CDR3 sequence (DNA): TGTGCCAGCAGCCAAGGCCCAGATACGCAGTATTTT. Its translation is CASSQGPDTQYF.

The chain employs TRBV6-5 and TRBJ2-3, with D hard to call. Germline CDR1 reads MNHEY; CDR2 reads SVGAGI. V dropped 6 bases and J dropped 0 bases, with 7 bases sitting between them. The CDR3 extends over 13 amino acids. CDR3 sequence: CASRGSSTDTQYF. DNA of the CDR3: TGTGCCAGCAGGGGATCTAGCACAGATACGCAGTATTTT.

V gene TRBV11-2 combines with J gene TRBJ1-2; 11 bases fit TRBD1. Germline CDR1 and CDR2: SGHAT and FQNNGV. The CDR3 sequence is 16 residues long. With 2 bases clipped from V and 2 bases from J, the junction kept 4 bases outside the gene matches. The CDR3 protein is CASSLSGTGGNYGYTF. CDR3 DNA: TGTGCCAGCAGCTTATCCGGGACAGGGGGAAACTATGGCTACACCTTC.

The chain uses TRBV5-6 and TRBJ2-3; possibly TRBD2 for D (5 bases). V gave up 5 bases and J gave up 6 bases, with 10 bases separating them. Germline V gene data show CDR1 as SGHDT and CDR2 as YYEEEE. This CDR3 contains 12 residues. The DNA of the CDR3 is TGTGCCAGCAGGTTCCGGAGGGATACGCAGTATTTT. This encodes CASRFRRDTQYF. The complete variable domain, with remaining parts taken from reference TRBV5-6 and TRBJ2-3, reads DAGVTQSPTHLIKTRGQQVTLRCSPKSGHDTVSWYQQALGQGPQFIFQYYEEEERQRGNFPDRFSGHQFPNYSSELNVNALLLGDSALYLCASRFRRDTQYFGPGTRLTVL.

Concerning this clone itself: One end of the junction fails to match germline, which may point to a read error. This chain joins TRBV19 and TRBJ2-7, with a tentative D call TRBD1 (6 bases). This CDR3 has 14 amino acids. Germline V gives CDR1 LNHDA, CDR2 SQIVND (reference sequence). The chain's CDR3 is CASKVTGISYEQYF. CDR3 bases: TGTGCCAGTAAAGTGACAGGTATCTCCTACGAGCAGTATTTC.

The rearrangement uses TRBV4-1 and TRBJ1-2; D gene uncertain. V dropped 0 bases and J dropped 0 bases, with 8 bases sitting between them. Germline V gene sequence: CDR1 MGHRA, CDR2 YSYEKL. The CDR3 loop spans 15 amino acids. CDR3 in DNA: TGCGCCAGCAGCCAAGAAGCGGCAGCTAACTATGGCTACACCTTC. Amino acids: CASSQEAAANYGYTF.

V usage is TRBV7-9 and J usage is TRBJ1-3; no clear D gene. CDR3 size: 15 residues. In germline, CDR1 is SEHNR, CDR2 FQNEAQ (reference sequence). The V end lost 2 bases, the J end lost 0 bases, and 8 bases lay between the germline ends. Here the CDR3 DNA reads TGTGCCAGCAGCTTAACGTCCAGCTCTGGAAACACCATATATTTT. Amino acids: CASSLTSSSGNTIYF.

The chain links TRBV19 to TRBJ2-5; D unclear. This CDR3 is built from 12 residues. From germline, CDR1 is LNHDA and CDR2 SQIVND (reference sequence). V gave up 5 bases and J gave up 5 bases, with 9 bases separating them. As DNA, the CDR3 is TGTGCCAGTAGTCTAAATGGGGAGACCCAGTACTTC. It codes for CASSLNGETQYF.

CDR3 sequence reads: CASRSQGAGRQPQHF. The CDR3 nucleotides are TGTGCCAGTAGGTCTCAGGGGGCAGGGCGTCAGCCCCAGCATTTT. The genes are TRBV19 and TRBJ1-5; 8 bases agree with TRBD1. Trimming cost V 6 bases and J 6 bases; bases outside gene matches: 10. The germline V gene has CDR1 LNHDA and CDR2 SQIVND (reference sequence). The CDR3 totals 15 residues.

The chain employs TRBV29-1 and TRBJ2-1; perhaps D is TRBD1 or TRBD2 (5 bases each). The length of the CDR3 is 13 residues. Looked up from germline, CDR1 is SQVTM and CDR2 is ANQGSEA. V shed 4 bases and J shed 7 bases, with 14 bases lying between them. The CDR3 here is CSVGGTLRNEQFF. The CDR3 bases are TGCAGCGTTGGGGGGACGCTAAGAAATGAGCAGTTCTTC.

V and J are TRBV27 and TRBJ1-5; 8 bases agree with TRBD1. V shed 8 bases, J shed 7 bases, and the junction held 7 bases outside the gene matches. Looked up from germline, CDR1 is MNHEY and CDR2 is SMNVEV (reference sequence). The CDR3 sequence is 13 residues long. The CDR3 region is CASADRVRQPQHF. CDR3 coding DNA: TGTGCCAGCGCGGACAGGGTCAGGCAGCCCCAGCATTTT.

J is TRBJ2-3 and V is TRBV5-4, with 12 bases matching TRBD1. The CDR3 has 16 residues. CDR1 and CDR2 (germline): SGHNT, YYREEE (reference sequence). Trimming removed 0 bases from V and 4 bases from J; junction bases left unmatched: 3. The CDR3 here is CASSLGGQGAADTQYF. The CDR3 nucleotides are TGTGCCAGCAGCTTGGGGGGACAGGGGGCGGCAGATACGCAGTATTTT.

A few counts support this clone. This chain uses TRBV27 with TRBJ1-2; D is perhaps TRBD1 (6 bases). Trimming took 5 bases from V and 4 from J, leaving 14 bases between them. The CDR3 is made up of 14 amino acids. Germline V gene sequence: CDR1 MNHEY, CDR2 SMNVEV (reference sequence). The CDR3 bases are TGTGCCAGCAGTCCGCGCAGGGGACTCTATGGCTACACCTTC. Translated, it gives CASSPRRGLYGYTF.

The V and J genes are TRBV5-1 and TRBJ1-4; weak D call: TRBD1 (5 bases). Germline CDR1 and CDR2: SGHRS and YFSETQ. The CDR3 totals 15 residues. V lost 2 bases to trimming and J lost 0 bases, with 8 bases between them. The CDR3 DNA follows: TGCGCCAGCAGCTTCACGGGGGCAACTAATGAAAAACTGTTTTTT. Translation: CASSFTGATNEKLFF.

This clone has only one observation. Sequence at one end of the junction differs from germline and may be a read error. The J gene is TRBJ1-1, the V gene TRBV6-1; D gene uncertain. The CDR3 contains 14 residues. Germline CDR1 is MNHNS and CDR2 is SASEGT. CDR3 in amino acids: CASREGGDHTEAFF. CDR3 sequence (DNA): TGTGCCAGCAGAGAAGGCGGAGACCACACTGAAGCTTTCTTT.